This T cell receptor (beta chain) was recorded in a study of control samples from healthy donors and cancer patients. CDR1 MDHEN and CDR2 SYDVKM come from the germline V gene. V lost 6 bases to trimming and J lost 7 bases, with 21 bases between them. The CDR3 runs 15 residues. Profiled with immunoSEQ multiplex PCR; TCRdb holds only in-frame clones, not every one. The sample lists around 68,000 clones, 65% to 85% occurring once. The source is a man aged 55 to 70 in good health. The V call is TRBV28, the J call TRBJ2-5; D is perhaps TRBD2 (5 bases). Sequencing used blood. The CDR3: CASSPGVARIRTQYF. DNA of the CDR3: TGTGCCAGCAGCCCTGGGGTAGCGCGGATAAGGACCCAGTACTTC.